This T cell receptor beta chain was sequenced for a study of T-cell reconstitution after alpha-beta-depleted transplantation in children. Broader study findings: T cells produced anew were the main source of T-cell counts and diversity one year after transplant. It was reported that alpha-beta T cells came from several hundred expanded graft clones (about two months after transplant).

Unique molecular identifiers featured in how the TCRbeta library was prepared. In TCRdb, the PCR reads were re-called with MiXCR into one record per CDR3 protein. The sample yields around 960,000 distinct CDR3 sequences, less than 30% seen once. As regards this clonotype: Its antigen is unknown.

V shed 3 bases and J shed 1 base, with 15 bases lying between them. CDR1 is SGHVS, CDR2 FQNEAQ, per germline. The CDR3 is 16 amino acids. The TCR originated in a boy under two years old who had a stem cell transplant for SCID, so the T cells may come from the graft donor. This sequence joins TRBV7-8 and TRBJ1-1, with no clear D. The source material was PBMCs, mostly from graft donor cells, sampled 360 days after TCRalphabeta/CD19-depleted stem cell transplant. CDR3 protein: CASSLARRGTNTEAFF. As DNA, the CDR3 is TGTGCCAGCAGCTTGGCTCGTCGGGGAACGAACACTGAAGCTTTCTTT. Drawing the rest from reference TRBV7-8 and TRBJ1-1, the complete variable domain is GAGVSQSPRYKVAKRGQDVALRCDPISGHVSLFWYQQALGQGPEFLTYFQNEAQLDKSGLPSDRFFAERPEGSVSTLKIQRTQQEDSAVYLCASSLARRGTNTEAFFGQGTRLTVV.